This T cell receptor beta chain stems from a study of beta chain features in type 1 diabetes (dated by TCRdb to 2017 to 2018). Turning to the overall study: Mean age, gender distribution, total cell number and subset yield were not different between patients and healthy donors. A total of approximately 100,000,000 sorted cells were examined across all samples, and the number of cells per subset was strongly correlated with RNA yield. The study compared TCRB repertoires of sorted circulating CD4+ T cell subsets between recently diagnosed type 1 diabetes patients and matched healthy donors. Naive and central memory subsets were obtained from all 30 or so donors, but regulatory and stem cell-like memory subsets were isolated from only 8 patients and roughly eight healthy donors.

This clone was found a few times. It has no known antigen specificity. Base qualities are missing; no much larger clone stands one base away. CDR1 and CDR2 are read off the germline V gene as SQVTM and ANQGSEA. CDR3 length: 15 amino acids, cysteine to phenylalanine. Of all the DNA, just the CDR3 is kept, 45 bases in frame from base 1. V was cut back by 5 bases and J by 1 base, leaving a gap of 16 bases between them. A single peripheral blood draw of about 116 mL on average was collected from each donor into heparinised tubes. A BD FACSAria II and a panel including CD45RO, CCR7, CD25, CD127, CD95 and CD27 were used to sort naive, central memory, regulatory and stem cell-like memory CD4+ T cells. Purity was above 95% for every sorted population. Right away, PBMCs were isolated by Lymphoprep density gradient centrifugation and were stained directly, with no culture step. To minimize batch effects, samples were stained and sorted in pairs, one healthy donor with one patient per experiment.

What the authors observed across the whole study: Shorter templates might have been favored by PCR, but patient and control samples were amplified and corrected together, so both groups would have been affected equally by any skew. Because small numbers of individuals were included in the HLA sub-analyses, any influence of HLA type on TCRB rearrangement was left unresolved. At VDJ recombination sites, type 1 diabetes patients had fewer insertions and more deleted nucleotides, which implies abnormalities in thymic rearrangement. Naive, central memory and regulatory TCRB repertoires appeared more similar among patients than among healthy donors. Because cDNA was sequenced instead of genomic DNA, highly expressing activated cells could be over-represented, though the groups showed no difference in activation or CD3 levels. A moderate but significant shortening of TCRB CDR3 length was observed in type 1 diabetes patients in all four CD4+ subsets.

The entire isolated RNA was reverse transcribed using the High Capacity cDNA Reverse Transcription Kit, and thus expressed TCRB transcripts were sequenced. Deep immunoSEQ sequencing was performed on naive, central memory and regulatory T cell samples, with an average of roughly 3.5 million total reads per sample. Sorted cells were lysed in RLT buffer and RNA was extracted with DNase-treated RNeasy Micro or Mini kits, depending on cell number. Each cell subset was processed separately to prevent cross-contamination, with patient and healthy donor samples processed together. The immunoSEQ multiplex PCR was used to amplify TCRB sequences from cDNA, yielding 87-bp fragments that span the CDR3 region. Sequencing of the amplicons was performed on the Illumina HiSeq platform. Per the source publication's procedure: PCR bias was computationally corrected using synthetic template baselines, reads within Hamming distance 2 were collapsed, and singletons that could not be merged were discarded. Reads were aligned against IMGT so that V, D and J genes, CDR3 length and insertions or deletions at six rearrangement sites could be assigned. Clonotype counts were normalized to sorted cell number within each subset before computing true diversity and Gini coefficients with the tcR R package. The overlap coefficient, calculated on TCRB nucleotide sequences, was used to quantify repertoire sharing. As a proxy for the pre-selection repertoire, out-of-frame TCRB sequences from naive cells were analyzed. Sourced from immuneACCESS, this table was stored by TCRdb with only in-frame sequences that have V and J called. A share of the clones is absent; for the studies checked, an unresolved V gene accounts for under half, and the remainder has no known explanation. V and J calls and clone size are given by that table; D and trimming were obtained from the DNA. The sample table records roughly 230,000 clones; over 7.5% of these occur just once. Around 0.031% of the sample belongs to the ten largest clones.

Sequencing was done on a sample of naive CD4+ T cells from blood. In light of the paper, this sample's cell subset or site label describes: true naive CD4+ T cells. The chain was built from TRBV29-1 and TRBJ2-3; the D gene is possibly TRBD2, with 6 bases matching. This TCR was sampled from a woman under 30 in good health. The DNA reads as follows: TGCAGCGTTTTCGACGGACTACATCGCACAGATACGCAGTATTTT. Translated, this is CSVFDGLHRTDTQYF.